The sequence of this TCR beta chain was determined in a study of HIV-infected patients and healthy controls. Study-wide results and caveats: Healthy control repertoires had roughly threefold more distinct CDR3s than untreated HIV+ repertoires, and higher Shannon diversity. The authors saw processing only sixteen HIV-infected individuals as a major limitation on generality.

This CDR3 region has 14 residues. The V end lost 1 base, the J end lost 3 bases, and 9 bases lay between the germline ends. Per germline, CDR1 LGHDT and CDR2 YNNKEL (reference sequence). Alpha and beta constant-region primers primed reverse transcription of around 0.5 ug RNA. Alpha and beta chain libraries were made separately by chain-specific third strand synthesis with multiplexing indices. All rearrangements within a chain used one primer pair; cDNA molecules carried barcodes. A 12-nucleotide barcode per molecule came from two concatenated random hexamers added pre-amplification. Each CDR3 protein is one row after TCRdb ran MiXCR on the 5' RACE reads. The sample records around 13,000 distinct CDR3 sequences, roughly a tenth being singletons. The repertoire came from unfractionated whole blood and reflected all unsorted peripheral T cells. In regard to this clonotype: What it binds is not known.

Source material: blood. The source is an adult in good health. The J gene is TRBJ1-1, the V gene TRBV3-1, with D unclear. The DNA of the CDR3 is TGTGCCAGCAGCCAAGGTGTGGGGTACACTGAAGCTTTCTTT. Protein sequence: CASSQGVGYTEAFF.